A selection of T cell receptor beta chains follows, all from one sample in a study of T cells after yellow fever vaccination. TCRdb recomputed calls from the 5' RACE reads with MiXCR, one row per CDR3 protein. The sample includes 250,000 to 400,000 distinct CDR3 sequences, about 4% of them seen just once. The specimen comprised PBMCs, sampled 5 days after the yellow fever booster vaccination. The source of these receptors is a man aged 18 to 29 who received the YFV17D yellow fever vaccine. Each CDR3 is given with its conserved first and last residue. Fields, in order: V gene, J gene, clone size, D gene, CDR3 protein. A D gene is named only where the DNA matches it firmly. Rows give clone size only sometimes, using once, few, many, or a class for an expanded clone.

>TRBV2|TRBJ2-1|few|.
CASRASDPQQFF
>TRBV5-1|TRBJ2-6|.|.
CASSLVVGPGANVLTF
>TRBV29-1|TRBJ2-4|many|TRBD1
CSVRQGNIQYF
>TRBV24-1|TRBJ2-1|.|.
CATSAPPRAGSYNEQFF
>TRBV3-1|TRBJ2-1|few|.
CASSQVPGVYYNEQFF
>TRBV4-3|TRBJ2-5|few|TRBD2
CASSRGTSGGGETQYF
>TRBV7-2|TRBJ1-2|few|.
CASSFQGGLGGYTF
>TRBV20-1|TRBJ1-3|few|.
CSVSLFRHGNTIYF
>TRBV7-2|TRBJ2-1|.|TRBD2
CASRRAGGPGEQFF
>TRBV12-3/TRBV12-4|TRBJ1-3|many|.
CASSFSSGNTIYF
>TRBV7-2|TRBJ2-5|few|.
CASSTVIQETQYF
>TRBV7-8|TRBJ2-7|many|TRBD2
CASSLEAGGSYEQYF
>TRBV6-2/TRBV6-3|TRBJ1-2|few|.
CASSYTGVLPPSTF
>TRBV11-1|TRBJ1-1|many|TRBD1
CASSVGQGSPEAFF
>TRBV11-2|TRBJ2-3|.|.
CASSSGLAVTQYF
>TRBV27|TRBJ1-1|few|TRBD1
CASSSNRGRNTEAFF
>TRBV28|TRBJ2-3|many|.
CASRTPATDTQYF
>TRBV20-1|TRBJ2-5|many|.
CSARLERSETQYF
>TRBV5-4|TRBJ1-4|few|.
CASSLNLEPEKLFF
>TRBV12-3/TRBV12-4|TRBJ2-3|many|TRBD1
CASRRGTGAGDTQYF
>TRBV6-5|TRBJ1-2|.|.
CASRRSGDINYGYTF
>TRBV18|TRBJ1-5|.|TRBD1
CASSAQGMSNQPQHF
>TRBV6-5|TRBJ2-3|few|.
CASSYSIITDTQYF
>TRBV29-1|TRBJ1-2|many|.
CSVAGTLKDYGYTF
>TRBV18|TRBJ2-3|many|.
CASSPGRTDTQYF
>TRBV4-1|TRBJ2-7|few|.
CASSRGRDTAYEQYF
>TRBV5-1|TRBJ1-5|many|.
CASSPDGGNQPQHF
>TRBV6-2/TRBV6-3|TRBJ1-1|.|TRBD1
CASSYHGGQVEAFF
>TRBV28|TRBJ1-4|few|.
CASFERQKEKLFF
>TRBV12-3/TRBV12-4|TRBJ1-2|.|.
CASSFGLYGYTF
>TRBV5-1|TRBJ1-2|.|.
CASSLWDAGGMNYGYTF